These 29 T cell receptor beta chains share one sample of origin, sequenced in a study of T-cell memory formation after mild COVID-19. TCRdb fed the 5' RACE reads into MiXCR, producing one record per CDR3 protein. The sample records approximately 150,000 distinct CDR3 sequences, under 15% being singletons. The material sequenced was PBMCs or a T cell subset sorted from them (not recorded which). The receptors shown here come from a man aged 18-30 years who had mild COVID-19 (a few samples of this study predate the infection). Cell type and time point are not known.

The rearrangement joins TRBV12-3 or TRBV12-4 to TRBJ2-5; 7 bases fit TRBD2. The CDR3 spans 13 residues. Trimming cost V 6 bases and J 6 bases; bases outside gene matches: 7. The CDR3 spells CASRWTRGKTQYF. The CDR3, as DNA: TGTGCCAGCAGATGGACTAGGGGAAAGACCCAGTACTTC.

This chain links TRBV25-1 with TRBJ1-4; 10 bases line up with TRBD1. Germline-derived CDR1 and CDR2 are MGHDK and SYGVNS. This CDR3 has 16 amino acids. The V and J ends lost 8 bases and 7 bases, in that order; junction bases with no gene match: 13. CDR3 coding DNA: TGTGCCAGCTCGTCCCGGGACAGGGGAGGTATTGAAAAACTGTTTTTT. Translating it yields CASSSRDRGGIEKLFF.

This clonotype was seen only a few times. The chain recombines TRBV6-5 with TRBJ2-3; tentatively, D is TRBD2 (7 bases). Per germline, CDR1 MNHEY and CDR2 SVGAGI. This CDR3 spans 14 amino acids. V dropped 6 bases and J dropped 6 bases, with 16 bases sitting between them. The CDR3 bases are TGTGCCAGCAGATCCCGCGGGGGCGGGGATACGCAGTATTTT. Protein product: CASRSRGGGDTQYF.

This chain joins TRBV20-1 and TRBJ1-4, with no clear D. V dropped 3 bases and J dropped 0 bases, with 2 bases sitting between them. Germline-derived CDR1 and CDR2 are DFQATT and SNEGSKA (reference sequence). The CDR3 spans 12 residues. The CDR3 spells CSASATNEKLFF. Here the CDR3 DNA reads TGCAGTGCTAGTGCAACTAATGAAAAACTGTTTTTT.

This clonotype was observed a few times. The V call is TRBV20-1, the J call TRBJ2-2, with 8 bases lining up with TRBD1. Germline CDR1 DFQATT, CDR2 SNEGSKA (reference sequence). The CDR3 extends over 14 amino acids. After removal of 6 bases from V and 5 bases from J, the junction contained 8 bases not matched to a gene. Here the CDR3 DNA reads TGCAGTGCAACCAGGGGGCAAGGGACCGGGGAGCTGTTTTTT. Amino acids: CSATRGQGTGELFF.

The table lists this clonotype with a few counts. V and J are TRBV9 and TRBJ1-2; no reliable D call. Germline CDR1 SGDLS, CDR2 YYNGEE. The V and J ends lost 0 bases and 6 bases respectively, with 15 bases between them. The CDR3 totals 15 residues. In DNA form, the CDR3 reads TGTGCCAGCAGCGTAGATCTGGCCGCTTCGGATGGCTACACCTTC. Amino acids: CASSVDLAASDGYTF.

The chain recombines TRBV18 with TRBJ2-6, with TRBD1 identical over 7 bases. Unmatched junction bases numbered 4, after V lost 4 bases and J lost 1 base. The germline gives CDR1 KGHSH, CDR2 LQKENI. This CDR3 has 16 amino acids. In nucleotides, the CDR3 is TGTGCCAGCTCACGAAACAGGGGTTCTGGGGCCAACGTCCTGACTTTC. Translating gives CASSRNRGSGANVLTF. Based on the CDR3 plus reference TRBV18 and TRBJ2-6, the full variable domain is NAGVMQNPRHLVRRRGQEARLRCSPMKGHSHVYWYRQLPEEGLKFMVYLQKENIIDESGMPKERFSAEFPKEGPSILRIQQVVRGDSAAYFCASSRNRGSGANVLTFGAGSRLTVL.

The chain carries TRBV5-1 and TRBJ1-1, with 10 bases fitting TRBD1. The ends lost 0 bases at V and 4 bases at J; junction bases unmatched: 3. Germline V CDR1 and CDR2: SGHRS, YFSETQ. The CDR3 is 15 residues long. This chain's CDR3 is CASSLVGTGVTEAFF. DNA of the CDR3: TGCGCCAGCAGCTTGGTAGGGACAGGGGTCACTGAAGCTTTCTTT.

The chain is built from TRBV7-2 and TRBJ2-6, with D uncertain. The V gene's germline CDR1 is SGHTA and CDR2 FQGNSA. V was pared by 3 bases and J by 4 bases, with 13 bases between. CDR3 length: 16 residues. CDR3 DNA sequence: TGTGCCAGCAGCTTTTCCAGTCAGCGCGGGGCCAACGTCCTGACTTTC. It yields the protein CASSFSSQRGANVLTF. The full variable domain, with the rest looked up from reference TRBV7-2 and TRBJ2-6, is GAGVSQSPSNKVTEKGKDVELRCDPISGHTALYWYRQSLGQGLEFLIYFQGNSAPDKSGLPSDRFSAERTGGSVSTLTIQRTQQEDSAVYLCASSFSSQRGANVLTFGAGSRLTVL.

The genes are TRBV12-3 or TRBV12-4 and TRBJ1-1; TRBD1 agrees at 8 bases. The CDR3 runs 14 residues. The J segment lost 4 bases and the V segment lost 6 bases, leaving 7 bases of the junction unmatched. Here the CDR3 reads CASRPQGVPTEAFF. The CDR3 region has the DNA TGTGCCAGCAGACCACAGGGGGTCCCCACTGAAGCTTTCTTT.

This clonotype was picked up one time. The CDR3 here is CASSTSLDQPQHF. In nucleotides, the CDR3 is TGTGCCAGCAGCACTTCGTTGGATCAGCCCCAGCATTTT. The chain recombines TRBV6-5 with TRBJ1-5; D not certain. Germline V gene data show CDR1 as MNHEY and CDR2 as SVGAGI. The V gene lost 6 bases and the J gene lost 5 bases, with 11 bases spanning the gap. This CDR3 is built from 13 residues.

There are a few counts of this clonotype. The V call is TRBV12-3 or TRBV12-4, the J call TRBJ1-1, with TRBD1 matching 7 bases. This CDR3 comprises 14 residues. Germline trimming cut 6 bases from V and 11 bases from J; bases unmatched to any gene: 15. CDR3 sequence (DNA): TGTGCCAGCAGCGGGGACAGTCCGACCGGCGGGGCTTTCTTT. This translates into CASSGDSPTGGAFF.

The V and J genes are TRBV5-6 and TRBJ1-5; D perhaps matches TRBD1 (6 bases). Germline CDR1 and CDR2: SGHDT and YYEEEE. The CDR3 sequence is 16 residues long. The V gene lost 2 bases and the J gene lost 0 bases, with 12 bases spanning the gap. The CDR3 protein is CASSLGQPYSNQPQHF. CDR3 in DNA: TGTGCCAGCAGCTTAGGACAGCCCTATAGCAATCAGCCCCAGCATTTT.

In this sample, this clonotype turned up many times. This rearrangement joins TRBV7-2 to TRBJ2-5; 7 bases fit TRBD2. J lost 1 base, V lost 4 bases, and 3 bases had no gene match. The CDR3 consists of 14 residues. The germline CDR1 and CDR2 sequences are SGHTA and FQGNSA. The CDR3 sequence: CASSSAGTQETQYF. The DNA for the CDR3 is TGTGCCAGCAGCTCAGCGGGGACCCAAGAGACCCAGTACTTC.

This clonotype was observed a few times. This chain uses TRBV5-5 with TRBJ1-6; D is unclear. The germline CDR1 and CDR2 sequences are SGHKS and YYEKEE (reference sequence). V was cut by 1 base and J by 2 bases, with 1 base left in between. The CDR3 is 13 residues long. CDR3 in amino acids: CASSLPYNSPLHF. As DNA, the CDR3 is TGTGCCAGCAGCTTGCCCTATAATTCACCCCTCCACTTT. The whole variable domain, filled in from reference TRBV5-5 and TRBJ1-6, reads DAGVTQSPTHLIKTRGQQVTLRCSPISGHKSVSWYQQVLGQGPQFIFQYYEKEERGRGNFPDRFSARQFPNYSSELNVNALLLGDSALYLCASSLPYNSPLHFGNGTRLTVT.

This clonotype showed up many times. The chain carries TRBV5-1 and TRBJ2-5; the D gene is possibly TRBD2 (6 bases). V was clipped by 4 bases and J by 3 bases, with 13 bases between them. The CDR3 consists of 14 residues. The germline V gene encodes CDR1 SGHRS and CDR2 YFSETQ. CDR3 in amino acids: CASSPLAGKETQYF. The CDR3 DNA reads as TGCGCCAGCAGCCCTCTCGCGGGGAAAGAGACCCAGTACTTC.

In this sample, this clonotype turned up a few times. The chain carries TRBV5-1 and TRBJ2-7; weak D call: TRBD2 (5 bases). The germline CDR1 and CDR2 sequences are SGHRS and YFSETQ. Trimming stripped 6 bases from V and 7 bases from J, with 20 bases between. There are 14 residues in the CDR3. The CDR3 sequence: CASTRGLSSGEQYV. The DNA for the CDR3 is TGCGCCAGCACAAGAGGTCTGAGCTCGGGAGAGCAGTACGTC.

The V and J genes are TRBV19 and TRBJ1-5; no clear D. The CDR3 runs 15 residues. With 1 base removed from V and 3 bases from J, the gap between germline ends came to 10 bases. CDR1 is LNHDA, CDR2 SQIVND, per germline (reference sequence). Here the CDR3 DNA reads TGTGCCAGTAGTATAGTACACAGCCCCAATCAGCCCCAGCATTTT. This codes for CASSIVHSPNQPQHF. Drawing the rest from reference TRBV19 and TRBJ1-5, the complete variable domain is DGGITQSPKYLFRKEGQNVTLSCEQNLNHDAMYWYRQDPGQGLRLIYYSQIVNDFQKGDIAEGYSVSREKKESFPLTVTSAQKNPTAFYLCASSIVHSPNQPQHFGDGTRLSIL.

The gene calls are TRBV5-6 and TRBJ1-2; TRBD1 might be the D (5 bases). Trimming took off 5 bases at V and 4 bases at J, with 9 bases between the two ends. Germline loops: CDR1 SGHDT, CDR2 YYEEEE. This CDR3 comprises 12 residues. CDR3 amino acids: CASSYDSYGYTF. The DNA of the CDR3 is TGTGCCAGCAGTTACGACAGCTATGGCTACACCTTC.

V is TRBV7-3 and J is TRBJ2-1, with TRBD2 matching over 7 bases. The ends lost 2 bases at V and 9 bases at J; junction bases unmatched: 7. Germline V gene lookup returns CDR1 SGHTA and CDR2 FQGTGA. The CDR3 has 14 residues. CDR3 region: CASSLGTTLGEQFF. The CDR3 DNA reads as TGTGCCAGCAGCTTAGGGACTACCTTGGGTGAGCAGTTCTTC.

The CDR3 is CSAISGQGPYGYTF. The CDR3 DNA reads TGCAGTGCTATCTCGGGACAGGGGCCTTATGGCTACACCTTC. The V gene is TRBV20-1, the J gene TRBJ1-2, with 10 bases identical to TRBD1. CDR1 DFQATT and CDR2 SNEGSKA come from the germline V gene (reference sequence). Trimming removed 4 bases from V and 5 bases from J; junction bases left unmatched: 7. The CDR3 is made up of 14 amino acids.

This clonotype was seen only a few times. The CDR3 sequence: CASSYERQGEVGNQPQHF. The CDR3 nucleotides are TGTGCCAGCAGTTACGAGAGGCAGGGAGAGGTGGGCAATCAGCCCCAGCATTTT. This chain connects TRBV6-2 or TRBV6-3 to TRBJ1-5; possibly TRBD1 for D (5 bases). The CDR3 is made up of 18 amino acids. The V end was cut by 2 bases, the J end by 2 bases, with 19 bases between. Germline loops: CDR1 MNHEY, CDR2 SVGEGT.

The rearrangement joins TRBV4-3 to TRBJ2-3, with unresolved D. V was cut by 0 bases and J by 2 bases, with 12 bases left in between. Germline CDR1 and CDR2: LGHNA and YSLEER. The CDR3 is 16 amino acids. The DNA for the CDR3 is TGCGCCAGCAGCCAAGAGTTCATGGGCCCCACAGATACGCAGTATTTT. As protein: CASSQEFMGPTDTQYF.

The chain employs TRBV18 and TRBJ1-4; D remains unclear. With 2 bases removed from V and 4 bases from J, the gap between germline ends came to 8 bases. From germline, CDR1 is KGHSH and CDR2 LQKENI. The CDR3 sequence is 14 residues long. CDR3 in amino acids: CASSPVGINEKLFF. The CDR3 region has the DNA TGTGCCAGCTCACCAGTGGGAATTAATGAAAAACTGTTTTTT.

The chain carries TRBV6-5 and TRBJ1-2; D is unclear. Trimming stripped 6 bases from V and 5 bases from J, with 22 bases between. From germline, CDR1 is MNHEY and CDR2 SVGAGI. CDR3 length: 16 residues. CDR3: CASRQLGVQLTYGYTF. CDR3 nucleotide sequence: TGTGCCAGCAGACAACTCGGCGTACAGCTAACTTATGGCTACACCTTC.

This sequence joins TRBV20-1 and TRBJ2-3; 8 bases agree with TRBD2. Germline CDR1 and CDR2: DFQATT and SNEGSKA (reference sequence). The CDR3 is made up of 15 amino acids. V dropped 1 base and J dropped 2; count of bases not matched to a gene: 5. CDR3 in DNA: TGCAGTGCTAGAGGCTATAGCGGGGACACAGATACGCAGTATTTT. It is translated as CSARGYSGDTDTQYF.

The chain recombines TRBV7-8 with TRBJ1-2; D not certain. V dropped 1 base and J dropped 3 bases, with 12 bases sitting between them. The CDR3 is 15 amino acids. From germline, CDR1 is SGHVS and CDR2 FQNEAQ. The CDR3 sequence: CASSLVSAEYYGYTF. DNA of the CDR3: TGTGCCAGCAGCTTAGTTTCAGCAGAATACTATGGCTACACCTTC.

The chain uses TRBV7-2 and TRBJ1-1; D unclear. Germline V gene lookup returns CDR1 SGHTA and CDR2 FQGNSA. V was cut by 2 bases and J by 9 bases, with 7 bases left in between. CDR3 size: 11 residues. CDR3 amino acids: CASSLYSQAFF. CDR3 nucleotide sequence: TGTGCCAGCAGCTTATACTCGCAAGCTTTCTTT.

This clonotype was seen many times. This chain links TRBV7-2 with TRBJ1-5; D is unresolved. CDR3 length equals 13 residues. The germline CDR1 and CDR2 sequences are SGHTA and FQGNSA. V was cut by 2 bases and J by 2 bases, with 4 bases left in between. The CDR3: CASSLRGNQPQHF. CDR3 nucleotides: TGTGCCAGCAGCTTAAGGGGCAATCAGCCCCAGCATTTT.